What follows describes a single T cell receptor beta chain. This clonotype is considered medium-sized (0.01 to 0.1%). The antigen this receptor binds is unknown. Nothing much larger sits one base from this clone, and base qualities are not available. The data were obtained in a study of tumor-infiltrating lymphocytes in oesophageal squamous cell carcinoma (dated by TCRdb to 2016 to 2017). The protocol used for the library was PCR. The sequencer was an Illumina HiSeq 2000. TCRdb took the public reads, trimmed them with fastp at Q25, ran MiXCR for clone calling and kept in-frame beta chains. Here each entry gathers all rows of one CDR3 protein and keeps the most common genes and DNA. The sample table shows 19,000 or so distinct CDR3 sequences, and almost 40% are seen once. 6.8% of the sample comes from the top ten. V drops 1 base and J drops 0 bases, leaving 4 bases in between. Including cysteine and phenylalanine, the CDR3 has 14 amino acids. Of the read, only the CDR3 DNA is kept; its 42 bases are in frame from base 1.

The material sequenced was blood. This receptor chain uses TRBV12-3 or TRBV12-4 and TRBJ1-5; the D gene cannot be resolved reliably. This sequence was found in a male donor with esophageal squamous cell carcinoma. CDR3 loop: CASSLGGSNQPQHF. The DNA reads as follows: TGTGCCAGCAGTTTAGGGGGTAGCAATCAGCCCCAGCATTTT.